Sequencing of this TCR beta chain was carried out in a study of control samples from healthy donors and cancer patients. The data were produced by immunoSEQ multiplex PCR, yet TCRdb's version contains in-frame clones alone and is incomplete. The repertoire holds approximately 60,000 clones, with roughly 85% as singletons. The ends lost 6 bases at V and 4 bases at J; junction bases unmatched: 12. The CDR3 consists of 17 residues. Germline CDR1 and CDR2: SGHTA and FQGNSA. The J gene is TRBJ2-6, the V gene TRBV7-2; TRBD2 matches at 7 bases. Sequenced input: blood. The receptor comes from a man aged 35 to 55 in good health. The CDR3 DNA sequence: TGTGCCAGCAGATTTAGGAGGGAGGGCCAGGGGGCCAACGTCCTGACTTTC. As protein: CASRFRREGQGANVLTF. The entire variable domain, with the rest obtained from reference TRBV7-2 and TRBJ2-6, is as follows: GAGVSQSPSNKVTEKGKDVELRCDPISGHTALYWYRQSLGQGLEFLIYFQGNSAPDKSGLPSDRFSAERTGGSVSTLTIQRTQQEDSAVYLCASRFRREGQGANVLTFGAGSRLTVL.